The 23 T cell receptor beta chains listed next were all sequenced from one sample in a study of technical replicates of blood from a handful of donors. Profiling relied on immunoSEQ multiplex PCR, and the TCRdb table lists in-frame clones only, not all of them. The table lists 60,000 to 80,000 clones, around 87% of them singletons, with just over 5% in the top ten. Sample: PBMCs. The receptors originated from a human donor in good health. Some clones in this sample may be carry-over from other donors' samples.

This clone was observed once. This chain connects TRBV7-3 to TRBJ1-1, with 7 bases lining up with TRBD1. The CDR3 length is 13 residues. Looked up from germline, CDR1 is SGHTA and CDR2 is FQGTGA. The V and J ends lost 3 bases and 5 bases, in that order; junction bases with no gene match: 3. CDR3 bases: TGTGCCAGCAGCTTCGCAGGGGGGACTGAAGCTTTCTTT. Translating gives CASSFAGGTEAFF.

The chain has TRBV6-1 and TRBJ2-7; D gene uncertain. Germline loops: CDR1 MNHNS, CDR2 SASEGT. This CDR3 contains 12 residues. The ends were cut back, 6 bases at V and 4 bases at J, with 10 bases in the middle. CDR3 amino acids: CASRATEYEQYF. The CDR3 DNA follows: TGTGCCAGCAGGGCTACAGAGTACGAGCAGTACTTC.

This chain connects TRBV7-9 to TRBJ1-6; no firm D call. The ends were cut back, 5 bases at V and 0 bases at J, with 17 bases in the middle. CDR1 SEHNR and CDR2 FQNEAQ come from the germline V gene (reference sequence). There are 18 residues in the CDR3. This chain's CDR3 is CASSPIPGGSSYNSPLHF. In DNA form, the CDR3 reads TGTGCCAGCAGCCCCATACCGGGAGGGAGCTCCTATAATTCACCCCTCCACTTT.

The chain employs TRBV7-3 and TRBJ2-1; TRBD2 aligns across 9 bases. There are 16 residues in the CDR3. V trimming: 5 bases; J trimming: 6 bases; junction bases outside the gene matches: 11. Germline-derived CDR1 and CDR2 are SGHTA and FQGTGA. Written as DNA, the CDR3 is TGTGCCAGCAGCCCCGGCCTGCGGGGGGGAATCAATGAGCAGTTCTTC. It is translated as CASSPGLRGGINEQFF.

The chain combines TRBV29-1 with TRBJ2-7; 7 positions agree with TRBD1. Germline V gene data show CDR1 as SQVTM and CDR2 as ANQGSEA. Unmatched junction bases numbered 11, after V lost 6 bases and J lost 0 bases. CDR3 length equals 15 residues. DNA for the CDR3: TGCAGCGTCAAAAAGACAGGGCTGAGCTCCTACGAGCAGTACTTC. Translation gives CSVKKTGLSSYEQYF.

This chain joins TRBV6-5 and TRBJ2-7; TRBD1 matches at 9 bases. The CDR3 contains 14 residues. Germline CDR1 is MNHEY and CDR2 is SVGAGI. V was pared by 5 bases and J by 1 base, with 3 bases of the junction left unmatched. The CDR3: CASSQGQGSYEQYF. The CDR3, as DNA: TGTGCCAGCAGTCAGGGACAGGGTTCCTACGAGCAGTACTTC.

The V call is TRBV13, the J call TRBJ1-2; 7 bases align to TRBD1. The CDR3 is 17 amino acids. V dropped 6 bases and J dropped 1; count of bases not matched to a gene: 14. The germline gives CDR1 PRHDT, CDR2 FYEKMQ (reference sequence). Here the CDR3 reads CASRSYRWGTDNYGYTF. For the CDR3, the DNA is TGTGCCAGCAGATCTTACCGATGGGGGACAGATAACTATGGCTACACCTTC.

J is TRBJ1-2 and V is TRBV10-3, with no clear D. In germline, CDR1 is ENHRY, CDR2 SYGVKD. Trimming pared 8 bases from V and 8 bases from J, leaving 21 bases between. The CDR3 consists of 14 residues. Here the CDR3 DNA reads TGTGCCATCGCGGGAGGGCCCCAGCCTGCAGGCTACACCTTC. It translates to CAIAGGPQPAGYTF.

The chain joins TRBV7-9 to TRBJ1-1, with TRBD1 matching 7 bases. Trimming removed 1 base from V and 5 bases from J; junction bases left unmatched: 4. Per germline, CDR1 SEHNR and CDR2 FQNEAQ (reference sequence). The length of the CDR3 is 14 residues. The CDR3 DNA reads as TGTGCCAGCAGCTTAGAGGGGGCAAGGACTGAAGCTTTCTTT. It is translated as CASSLEGARTEAFF. Together with reference TRBV7-9 and TRBJ1-1, the CDR3 gives the full variable domain: DTGVSQNPRHKITKRGQNVTFRCDPISEHNRLYWYRQTLGQGPEFLTYFQNEAQLEKSRLLSDRFSAERPKGSFSTLEIQRTEQGDSAMYLCASSLEGARTEAFFGQGTRLTVV.

CDR3 nucleotides: TGTGCTAGTGGCTCCACGCCGGACAGGGCCTATGGCTACACCTTC. Encoded protein: CASGSTPDRAYGYTF. The rearrangement links TRBV12-5 to TRBJ1-2; 8 nucleotides line up with TRBD1. V gave up 6 bases and J gave up 4 bases; unmatched junction bases: 10. CDR3 length equals 15 residues. CDR1 is LGHNT and CDR2 is FRNRAP in the germline V gene. The variable domain in full, completed from reference TRBV12-5 and TRBJ1-2, reads DARVTQTPRHKVTEMGQEVTMRCQPILGHNTVFWYRQTMMQGLELLAYFRNRAPLDDSGMPKDRFSAEMPDATLATLKIQPSEPRDSAVYFCASGSTPDRAYGYTFGSGTRLTVV.

The chain joins TRBV10-3 to TRBJ2-2, with 8 bases that match TRBD1. Per the germline V gene, CDR1 is ENHRY and CDR2 is SYGVKD. V was pared by 5 bases and J by 5 bases, with 4 bases of the junction left unmatched. CDR3 length: 14 residues. The CDR3 DNA follows: TGTGCCATCAGTAGGACAGGGCTTACCGGGGAGCTGTTTTTT. Translating gives CAISRTGLTGELFF.

The rearrangement joins TRBV7-9 to TRBJ2-5, with 11 bases identical to TRBD2. V lost 2 bases to trimming and J lost 5 bases; unmatched junction nucleotides: 4. Germline V CDR1 and CDR2: SEHNR, FQNEAQ (reference sequence). CDR3 length equals 15 residues. CDR3 amino acids: CASSLLAGGPETQYF. As DNA, the CDR3 is TGTGCCAGCAGCTTACTAGCGGGGGGTCCGGAGACCCAGTACTTC.

This clone was observed a single time. This sequence joins TRBV7-9 and TRBJ2-1; no clear D. Trimming shortened V by 5 bases and J by 13 bases, and 12 bases separated the two germline ends. This CDR3 spans 11 amino acids. Germline CDR1 and CDR2: SEHNR and FQNEAQ (reference sequence). CDR3 nucleotide sequence: TGTGCCAGCAGCCCCAGTAAAGAACAGTTCTTC. Translated, it gives CASSPSKEQFF.

The genes are TRBV6-5 and TRBJ1-1; 7 bases agree with TRBD1. The V and J ends lost 0 bases and 4 bases, in that order; junction bases with no gene match: 8. Germline loops: CDR1 MNHEY, CDR2 SVGAGI. The CDR3 has 16 residues. CDR3 coding DNA: TGTGCCAGCAGTTACTCGATTTTGTACAGGGGCACTGAAGCTTTCTTT. Protein product: CASSYSILYRGTEAFF.

The chain links TRBV7-2 to TRBJ2-3; 9 bases match TRBD2. V lost 4 bases and J lost 3; bases outside the gene matches: 8. Germline V gene data show CDR1 as SGHTA and CDR2 as FQGNSA. The length of the CDR3 is 16 residues. DNA of the CDR3: TGTGCCAGCAGCTGGGTTAGCGGGGGTAGTACAGATACGCAGTATTTT. Protein sequence: CASSWVSGGSTDTQYF.

This chain links TRBV13 with TRBJ2-2; 10 bases map to TRBD1. V lost 5 bases to trimming and J lost 2 bases; unmatched junction nucleotides: 5. The CDR3 is made up of 16 amino acids. Germline V lookup: CDR1 PRHDT, CDR2 FYEKMQ (reference sequence). The CDR3 nucleotides are TGTGCCAGCAGCCCTTGGGACAGGGGTAACACCGGGGAGCTGTTTTTT. This encodes CASSPWDRGNTGELFF.

The V and J genes are TRBV18 and TRBJ2-7, with 7 bases lining up with TRBD2. V trimming: 0 bases; J trimming: 5 bases; junction bases outside the gene matches: 7. This CDR3 spans 15 amino acids. Germline V gene data show CDR1 as KGHSH and CDR2 as LQKENI. CDR3 bases: TGTGCCAGCTCACCACCTTCTCGGGGGGTCCACGAGCAGTACTTC. Protein product: CASSPPSRGVHEQYF.

The V gene is TRBV7-2, the J gene TRBJ2-1; the match to TRBD2 covers 11 bases. CDR1 is SGHTA, CDR2 FQGNSA, per germline. This CDR3 contains 16 residues. The trim removed 1 base at V and 10 bases at J, leaving 9 bases unmatched. The CDR3 DNA is TGTGCCAGCAGCTTAGATGTTAGCGGGGGGGCCCGGGAGCAGTTCTTC. It codes for CASSLDVSGGAREQFF.

The chain couples TRBV30 to TRBJ2-1; TRBD2 agrees at 8 bases. Looked up from germline, CDR1 is GTSNPN and CDR2 is SVGIG (reference sequence). With 5 bases clipped from V and 0 bases from J, the junction kept 9 bases outside the gene matches. There are 16 residues in the CDR3. CDR3 DNA sequence: TGTGCCTGGCGGAGAATAGCGGGGAGCTCCTACAATGAGCAGTTCTTC. It yields the protein CAWRRIAGSSYNEQFF.

V gene TRBV19 combines with J gene TRBJ1-2; D remains unclear. V was cut by 3 bases and J by 5 bases, with 13 bases left in between. CDR1 LNHDA and CDR2 SQIVND come from the germline V gene (reference sequence). CDR3 size: 14 residues. The CDR3 DNA sequence: TGTGCCAGTAGTATTTCATTCGATCGGTATGGCTACACCTTC. This translates into CASSISFDRYGYTF.

The rearrangement joins TRBV4-3 to TRBJ2-3; the match to TRBD2 covers 12 bases. This CDR3 has 16 amino acids. J was trimmed by 8 bases and V by 5 bases; bases with no gene match: 11. Germline CDR1 reads LGHNA; CDR2 reads YSLEER. The CDR3 sequence: CASSARLAGDDATQYF. CDR3 coding DNA: TGCGCCAGCAGCGCCCGACTAGCGGGAGATGACGCTACGCAGTATTTT.

This clone has a handful of counts. The chain couples TRBV5-1 to TRBJ1-4, with D unresolved. The CDR3 has 16 residues. Germline CDR1 reads SGHRS; CDR2 reads YFSETQ. The V end lost 1 base, the J end lost 0 bases, and 10 bases lay between the germline ends. Written as DNA, the CDR3 is TGCGCCAGCAGCTTGTCAGGCCTCGCAACTAATGAAAAACTGTTTTTT. It codes for CASSLSGLATNEKLFF.

J is TRBJ1-5 and V is TRBV2, with 7 positions matching TRBD1. The CDR3 spans 14 residues. The germline gives CDR1 SNHLY, CDR2 FYNNEI. V trimming: 5 bases; J trimming: 3 bases; junction bases outside the gene matches: 4. The DNA for the CDR3 is TGTGCCAGCAGTTTGGACAGGAACAATCAGCCCCAGCATTTT. Translated: CASSLDRNNQPQHF.